This T cell receptor beta chain comes out of a study of cytomegalovirus exposure and HLA in healthy donors. A few counts support this clone. PCR primers comprised 60 Vbeta and 13 Jbeta primers. The table came from immunoSEQ multiplex PCR; TCRdb's copy has only in-frame clones and leaves some out. The table includes some 150,000 clones, approximately 10% detected once. Losses at the gene ends were 1 base for V and 2 bases for J; bases not matched to a gene: 3. The CDR3 consists of 15 residues. Germline values: CDR1 SGHTA, CDR2 FQGNSA. The rearrangement joins TRBV7-2 to TRBJ2-3, with TRBD2 matching 7 bases. Sequencing used PBMCs. This TCR was sampled from a woman aged 40 to 50 in good health and CMV-seropositive. The CDR3 DNA is TGTGCCAGCAGCTTAGTGAGCGGGGACACAGATACGCAGTATTTT. The encoded protein is CASSLVSGDTDTQYF. Drawing the rest from reference TRBV7-2 and TRBJ2-3, the complete variable domain is GAGVSQSPSNKVTEKGKDVELRCDPISGHTALYWYRQSLGQGLEFLIYFQGNSAPDKSGLPSDRFSAERTGGSVSTLTIQRTQQEDSAVYLCASSLVSGDTDTQYFGPGTRLTVL.